One sample yielded the 22 T cell receptor beta chains listed below, sequenced in a study of human T cells and chemical hapten exposure. MiXCR was run by TCRdb on the RACE reads, yielding one entry per CDR3 protein. The sample lists approximately 50,000 distinct CDR3 sequences; approximately 9.7% were seen once. Time point described: pre-sensitization, week 0. As for treatment: therapeutic diphenylcyclopropenone sensitization with weekly scalp DPC. Researchers extracted total RNA from unfractionated whole blood. This specimen was whole blood, taken in connection with sensitization to the hapten diphenylcyclopropenone (DPC). The receptors shown here come from a woman aged 25 to 39 with alopecia areata. Some clones in this sample may be carry-over from other donors' samples.

This clonotype has just a few counts. The genes are TRBV7-2 and TRBJ1-6; D possibly corresponds to TRBD1 (6 bases). The CDR3 length is 14 residues. V lost 5 bases to trimming and J lost 5 bases, with 10 bases between them. Germline CDR1 is SGHTA and CDR2 is FQGNSA. The CDR3 sequence: CASSPRTDNSPLHF. In DNA, the CDR3 is TGTGCCAGCAGCCCTAGGACAGATAATTCACCCCTCCACTTT. Supplemented by reference TRBV7-2 and TRBJ1-6, the full variable domain reads GAGVSQSPSNKVTEKGKDVELRCDPISGHTALYWYRQSLGQGLEFLIYFQGNSAPDKSGLPSDRFSAERTGGSVSTLTIQRTQQEDSAVYLCASSPRTDNSPLHFGNGTRLTVT.

The table lists this clonotype with a few counts. The chain carries TRBV29-1 and TRBJ2-5; TRBD2 aligns across 8 bases. V lost 3 bases to trimming and J lost 4 bases; unmatched junction nucleotides: 1. The CDR3 is 12 residues long. From germline, CDR1 is SQVTM and CDR2 ANQGSEA. The CDR3 loop reads CSVEAGGETQYF. CDR3 DNA sequence: TGCAGCGTTGAGGCGGGGGGAGAGACCCAGTACTTC.

This clonotype was counted only a few times. The chain couples TRBV20-1 to TRBJ1-2, with 11 bases aligning to TRBD1. The germline CDR1 and CDR2 sequences are DFQATT and SNEGSKA (reference sequence). Losses at the gene ends were 3 bases for V and 4 bases for J; bases not matched to a gene: 4. This CDR3 is built from 14 residues. The CDR3 DNA reads TGCAGTGCTAGGAGGGGACAGGGGGTCTATGGCTACACCTTC. Translating it yields CSARRGQGVYGYTF.

This clonotype was observed a few times. The chain carries TRBV29-1 and TRBJ1-2, with 9 positions matching TRBD1. Germline CDR1 and CDR2: SQVTM and ANQGSEA. V gave up 6 bases and J gave up 4 bases; unmatched junction bases: 6. The CDR3 is made up of 13 amino acids. The DNA for the CDR3 is TGCAGCGTGGGGGACAGGGCAGGCTATGGCTACACCTTC. Translated: CSVGDRAGYGYTF. The variable domain in full, completed from reference TRBV29-1 and TRBJ1-2, reads SAVISQKPSRDICQRGTSLTIQCQVDSQVTMMFWYRQQPGQSLTLIATANQGSEATYESGFVIDKFPISRPNLTFSTLTVSNMSPEDSSIYLCSVGDRAGYGYTFGSGTRLTVV.

The chain is built from TRBV7-2 and TRBJ2-5; TRBD2 might be the D (6 bases). The CDR3 consists of 14 residues. Germline values: CDR1 SGHTA, CDR2 FQGNSA. The germline V and J ends were trimmed by 5 bases and 6 bases, with 16 bases remaining between them. CDR3: CASSPVSGGKTQYF. The CDR3 DNA sequence: TGTGCCAGCAGCCCAGTTAGCGGAGGGAAGACCCAGTACTTC.

This clonotype was detected a few times. The chain links TRBV30 to TRBJ2-7; D unclear. Trimming took off 0 bases at V and 4 bases at J, with 7 bases between the two ends. In germline, CDR1 is GTSNPN, CDR2 SVGIG (reference sequence). The CDR3 runs to 12 residues. In nucleotides, the CDR3 is TGTGCCTGGAGTGTATCCGGTTACGAGCAGTACTTC. This sequence encodes CAWSVSGYEQYF.

A few counts support this clonotype. V is TRBV3-1 and J is TRBJ2-4, with D unclear. The V end was cut by 4 bases, the J end by 1 base, with 8 bases between. The CDR3 extends over 14 amino acids. CDR1 and CDR2 (germline): LGHDT, YNNKEL (reference sequence). In DNA, the CDR3 is TGTGCCAGCAGCCCGCTGAGGGCCAAAAACATTCAGTACTTC. Its translation is CASSPLRAKNIQYF.

V usage is TRBV4-3 and J usage is TRBJ2-4; the match to TRBD2 covers 7 bases. Per germline, CDR1 LGHNA and CDR2 YSLEER. CDR3 length: 17 amino acids. The V segment lost 0 bases and the J segment 3 bases; nucleotides outside the gene matches: 8. The CDR3 sequence: CASSQDRSTSRKNIQYF. In nucleotides, the CDR3 is TGCGCCAGCAGCCAAGATCGATCGACTAGCCGCAAAAACATTCAGTACTTC.

The chain links TRBV6-6 to TRBJ1-3; D may be TRBD1 (6 bases). V was pared by 0 bases and J by 0 bases, with 15 bases between. Germline loops: CDR1 MNHNY, CDR2 SVGAGI (reference sequence). CDR3 length: 18 amino acids. In DNA, the CDR3 is TGTGCCAGCAGTTACTCGGTTTGGGCAGGGGCCTCTGGAAACACCATATATTTT. Translation: CASSYSVWAGASGNTIYF.

This clonotype has a count of ten or more. V gene TRBV3-1 combines with J gene TRBJ1-3; D unresolved. This CDR3 has 14 residues. Germline assignment: CDR1 LGHDT and CDR2 YNNKEL (reference sequence). Deletions cut 1 base from V and 0 bases from J, with 4 bases between. CDR3 sequence reads: CASSQGHSGNTIYF. The CDR3 nucleotides read TGTGCCAGCAGCCAAGGGCACTCTGGAAACACCATATATTTT.

This sequence joins TRBV27 and TRBJ2-1; D gene unclear. The germline V gene encodes CDR1 MNHEY and CDR2 SMNVEV (reference sequence). The V end was cut by 7 bases, the J end by 4 bases, with 14 bases between. This CDR3 is built from 14 residues. The CDR3 DNA reads as TGTGCCAGCACCCGCGGTGGGCTTTACAATGAGCAGTTCTTC. Translation: CASTRGGLYNEQFF.

This clonotype has only a few counts. The genes are TRBV6-6 and TRBJ1-2, with 7 bases fitting TRBD1. The germline CDR1 and CDR2 sequences are MNHNY and SVGAGI (reference sequence). The CDR3 loop spans 15 amino acids. Trimming removed 2 bases from V and 3 bases from J; junction bases left unmatched: 6. Here the CDR3 DNA reads TGTGCCAGCAGTTACGTCTCGACAGGGTACTATGGCTACACCTTC. It specifies CASSYVSTGYYGYTF.

Only a few counts were recorded for this clonotype. The chain is built from TRBV4-1 and TRBJ2-3; TRBD2 matches at 10 bases. This CDR3 contains 17 residues. Per germline, CDR1 MGHRA and CDR2 YSYEKL. J lost 4 bases, V lost 5 bases, and 12 bases had no gene match. CDR3 sequence reads: CASSSEKAGGIADTQYF. The CDR3 DNA reads as TGCGCCAGCAGCTCAGAAAAAGCGGGGGGGATCGCAGATACGCAGTATTTT.

The table lists this clonotype with a few counts. At one of its ends the junction is not consistent with the germline gene, which may arise from a read error. J is TRBJ1-2 and V is TRBV5-1; no reliable D call. Germline V gene sequence: CDR1 SGHRS, CDR2 YFSETQ. The CDR3 runs 13 residues. CDR3 DNA sequence: TGCGCCAGCAGCTTTTCGGAGCCCTATGGCTACAACTTC. As protein: CASSFSEPYGYNF.

This clonotype has a count of ten or more. V gene TRBV18 combines with J gene TRBJ1-1; D unclear. CDR3 length: 15 residues. Germline V CDR1 and CDR2: KGHSH, LQKENI. Trimming left V 4 bases short and J 6 bases short, with 18 bases between. The CDR3 region is CASSLFDSGVAEAFF. In DNA, the CDR3 is TGTGCCAGCTCACTCTTCGACTCCGGGGTCGCTGAAGCTTTCTTT.

This sequence joins TRBV28 and TRBJ2-3; possible D gene TRBD1, 5 bases. This CDR3 contains 14 residues. V was shortened by 7 bases and J by 2 bases, with 13 bases between the two germline ends. Germline CDR1 reads MDHEN; CDR2 reads SYDVKM. The CDR3 sequence is CASTLRGYTDTQYF. As DNA, the CDR3 is TGTGCCAGCACTCTAAGGGGCTACACAGATACGCAGTATTTT.

The rearrangement uses TRBV12-3 or TRBV12-4 and TRBJ1-2, with 8 bases lining up with TRBD1. V was pared by 8 bases and J by 2 bases, with 7 bases of the junction left unmatched. This CDR3 is 14 amino acids long. CDR3 sequence (DNA): TGTGCCAGCCACCAGGGGGCCCTAAACTATGGCTACACCTTC. Amino acids: CASHQGALNYGYTF.

This clonotype turned up a few times. The chain combines TRBV11-2 with TRBJ1-2, with 10 positions matching TRBD1. CDR1 is SGHAT, CDR2 FQNNGV, per germline. The CDR3 contains 19 residues. After removal of 4 bases from V and 0 bases from J, the junction contained 14 bases not matched to a gene. The CDR3 DNA follows: TGTGCCAGCAGCTCCCCGTCGGGACAGGGGTTCGGAGCTAACTATGGCTACACCTTC. Its translation is CASSSPSGQGFGANYGYTF. Based on the CDR3 plus reference TRBV11-2 and TRBJ1-2, the full variable domain is EAGVAQSPRYKIIEKRQSVAFWCNPISGHATLYWYQQILGQGPKLLIQFQNNGVVDDSQLPKDRFSAERLKGVDSTLKIQPAKLEDSAVYLCASSSPSGQGFGANYGYTFGSGTRLTVV.

This chain connects TRBV5-4 to TRBJ1-1; the match to TRBD1 covers 7 bases. Germline CDR1 SGHNT, CDR2 YYREEE (reference sequence). The V gene end was trimmed by 4 bases and the J gene end by 0 bases; junction bases not matched to a gene: 6. The CDR3 runs to 15 residues. CDR3 nucleotides: TGTGCCAGCAGCCAGGACAGGACGATGAACACTGAAGCTTTCTTT. It is translated as CASSQDRTMNTEAFF.

This clonotype showed up many times. The V and J genes are TRBV27 and TRBJ1-4; 7 bases are a match to TRBD1. V shed 6 bases, J shed 7 bases, and the junction held 8 bases outside the gene matches. The CDR3 spans 14 residues. The germline V gene encodes CDR1 MNHEY and CDR2 SMNVEV (reference sequence). DNA for the CDR3: TGTGCCAGCAGAGCCACAGGGGACGGTGAAAAACTGTTTTTT. Translation: CASRATGDGEKLFF.

This chain links TRBV5-4 with TRBJ2-2; D is undetermined. CDR1 and CDR2 from the germline V gene are SGHNT and YYREEE (reference sequence). This CDR3 has 12 residues. V lost 3 bases, J lost 9 bases, and 9 bases lay in between. CDR3 residues: CASSYGPRELFF. DNA of the CDR3: TGTGCCAGCAGCTATGGGCCTAGGGAGCTGTTTTTT.

Ten or more counts support this clonotype. V usage is TRBV19 and J usage is TRBJ2-1; D gene unclear. Trimming stripped 3 bases from V and 3 bases from J, with 6 bases between. The CDR3 spans 13 residues. The germline V gene has CDR1 LNHDA and CDR2 SQIVND (reference sequence). The CDR3 coding sequence is TGTGCCAGTAGTATTGGGAACTACAATGAGCAGTTCTTC. This sequence encodes CASSIGNYNEQFF.